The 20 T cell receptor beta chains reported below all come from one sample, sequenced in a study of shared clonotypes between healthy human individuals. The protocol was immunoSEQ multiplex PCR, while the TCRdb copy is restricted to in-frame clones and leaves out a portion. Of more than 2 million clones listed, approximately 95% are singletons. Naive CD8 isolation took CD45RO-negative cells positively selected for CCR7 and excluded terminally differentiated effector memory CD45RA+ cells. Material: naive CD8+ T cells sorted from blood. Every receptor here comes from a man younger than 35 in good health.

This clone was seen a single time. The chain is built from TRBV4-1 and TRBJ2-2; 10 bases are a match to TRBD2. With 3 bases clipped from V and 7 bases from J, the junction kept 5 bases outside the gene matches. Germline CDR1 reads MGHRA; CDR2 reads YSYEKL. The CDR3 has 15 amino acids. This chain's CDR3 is CASSHGLAVGGELFF. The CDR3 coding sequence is TGCGCCAGCAGCCACGGACTAGCGGTAGGCGGGGAGCTGTTTTTT.

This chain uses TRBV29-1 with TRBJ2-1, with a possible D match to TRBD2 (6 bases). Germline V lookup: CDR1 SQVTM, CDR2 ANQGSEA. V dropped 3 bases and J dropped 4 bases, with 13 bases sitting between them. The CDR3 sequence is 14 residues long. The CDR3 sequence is CSVEGDGRYNEQFF. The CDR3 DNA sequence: TGCAGCGTTGAGGGGGACGGGAGATACAATGAGCAGTTCTTC.

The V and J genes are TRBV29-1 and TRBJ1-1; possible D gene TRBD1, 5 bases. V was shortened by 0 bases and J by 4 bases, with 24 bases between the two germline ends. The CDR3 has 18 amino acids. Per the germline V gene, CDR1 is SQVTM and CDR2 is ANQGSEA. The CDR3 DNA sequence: TGCAGCGTTGAAGATCAAAGCGGCCGCGGGGGGGTCTTCACTGAAGCTTTCTTT. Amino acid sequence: CSVEDQSGRGGVFTEAFF.

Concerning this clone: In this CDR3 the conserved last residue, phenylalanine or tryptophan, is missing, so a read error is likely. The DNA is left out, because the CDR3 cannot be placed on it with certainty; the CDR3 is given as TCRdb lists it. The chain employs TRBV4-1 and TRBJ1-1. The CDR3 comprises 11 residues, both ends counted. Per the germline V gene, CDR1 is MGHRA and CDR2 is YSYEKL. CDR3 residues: CASSQDARKWI.

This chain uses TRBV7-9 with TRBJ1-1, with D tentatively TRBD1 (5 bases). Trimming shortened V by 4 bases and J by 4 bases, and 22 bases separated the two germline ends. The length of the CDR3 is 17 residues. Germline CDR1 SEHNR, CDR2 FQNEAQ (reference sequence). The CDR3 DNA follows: TGTGCCAGCAGCTCCCCCTGGGGCCAGGGATCGGGCACTGAAGCTTTCTTT. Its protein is CASSSPWGQGSGTEAFF.

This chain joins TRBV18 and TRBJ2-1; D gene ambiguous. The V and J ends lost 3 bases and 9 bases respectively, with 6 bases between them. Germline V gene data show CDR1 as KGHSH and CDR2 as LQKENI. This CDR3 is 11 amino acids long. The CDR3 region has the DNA TGTGCCAGCTCACCGAGCTTTGAGCAGTTCTTC. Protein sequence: CASSPSFEQFF.

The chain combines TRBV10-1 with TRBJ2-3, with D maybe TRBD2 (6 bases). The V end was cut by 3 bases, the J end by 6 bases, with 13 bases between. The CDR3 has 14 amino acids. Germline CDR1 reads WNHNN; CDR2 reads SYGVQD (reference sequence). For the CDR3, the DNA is TGCGCCAGCAGTGAACTAGCAAGCGGGGATACGCAGTATTTT. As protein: CASSELASGDTQYF.

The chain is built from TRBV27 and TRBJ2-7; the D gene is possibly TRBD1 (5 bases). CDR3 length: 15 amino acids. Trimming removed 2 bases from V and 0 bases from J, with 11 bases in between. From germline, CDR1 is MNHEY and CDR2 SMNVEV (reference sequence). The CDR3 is CASSLRGPSSYEQYF. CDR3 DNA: TGTGCCAGCAGTTTAAGGGGCCCCAGCTCCTACGAGCAGTACTTC.

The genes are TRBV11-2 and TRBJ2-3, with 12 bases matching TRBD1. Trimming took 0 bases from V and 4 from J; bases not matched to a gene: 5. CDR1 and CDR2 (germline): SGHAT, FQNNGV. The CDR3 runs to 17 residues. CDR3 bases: TGTGCCAGCAGCTTAGAATTGGGGACAGGGGGCGCAGATACGCAGTATTTT. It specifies CASSLELGTGGADTQYF.

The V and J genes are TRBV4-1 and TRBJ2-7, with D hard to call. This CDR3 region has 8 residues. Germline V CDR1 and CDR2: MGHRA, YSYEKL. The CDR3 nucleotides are TGCTTCTTCCACGAGCAGTACTTC. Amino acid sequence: CFFHEQYF.

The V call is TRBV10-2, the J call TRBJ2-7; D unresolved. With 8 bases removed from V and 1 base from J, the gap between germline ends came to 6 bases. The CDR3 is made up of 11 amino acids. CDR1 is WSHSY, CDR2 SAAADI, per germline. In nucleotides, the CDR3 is TGCGCCAGCGCACAGTCCTACGAGCAGTACTTC. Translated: CASAQSYEQYF.

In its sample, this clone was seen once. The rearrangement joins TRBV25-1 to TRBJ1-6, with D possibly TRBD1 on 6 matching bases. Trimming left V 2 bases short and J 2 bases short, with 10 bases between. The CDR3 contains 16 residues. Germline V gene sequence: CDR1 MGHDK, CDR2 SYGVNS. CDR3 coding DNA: TGTGCCAGCAGTGAAACCAAGGGGGCCTATAATTCACCCCTCCACTTT. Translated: CASSETKGAYNSPLHF.

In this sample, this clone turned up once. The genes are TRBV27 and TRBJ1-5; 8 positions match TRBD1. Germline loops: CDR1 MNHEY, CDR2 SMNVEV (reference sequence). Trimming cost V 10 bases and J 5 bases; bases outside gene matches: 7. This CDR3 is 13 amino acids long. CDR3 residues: CATSDRGDQPQHF. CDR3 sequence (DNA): TGTGCCACCTCAGACAGGGGCGATCAGCCCCAGCATTTT.

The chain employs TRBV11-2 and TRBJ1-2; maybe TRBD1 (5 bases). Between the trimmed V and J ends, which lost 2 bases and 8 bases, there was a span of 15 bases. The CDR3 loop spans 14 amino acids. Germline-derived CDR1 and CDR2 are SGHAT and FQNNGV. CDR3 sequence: CASSLKSIGTGYTF. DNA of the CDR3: TGTGCCAGCAGCTTAAAGTCCATAGGGACCGGCTACACCTTC.

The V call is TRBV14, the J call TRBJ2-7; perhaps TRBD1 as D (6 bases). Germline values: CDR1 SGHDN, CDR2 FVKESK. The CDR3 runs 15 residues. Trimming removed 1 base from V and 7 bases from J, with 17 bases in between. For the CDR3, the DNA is TGTGCCAGCAGCCAAGTGGAACAGGGAATTAGGGAGCAGTACTTC. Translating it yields CASSQVEQGIREQYF.

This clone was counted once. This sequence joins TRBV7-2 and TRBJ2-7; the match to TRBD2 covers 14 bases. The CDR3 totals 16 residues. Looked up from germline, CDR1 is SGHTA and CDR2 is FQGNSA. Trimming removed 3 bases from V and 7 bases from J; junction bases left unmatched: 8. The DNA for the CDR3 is TGTGCCAGCAGCTTCCCGGGACTAGCGGGAGTATGGGAGCAGTACTTC. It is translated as CASSFPGLAGVWEQYF.

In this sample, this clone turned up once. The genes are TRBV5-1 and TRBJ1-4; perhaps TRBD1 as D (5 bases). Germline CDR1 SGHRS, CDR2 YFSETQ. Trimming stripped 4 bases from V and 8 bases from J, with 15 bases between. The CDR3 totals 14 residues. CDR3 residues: CASSGGGEEEKLFF. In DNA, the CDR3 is TGCGCCAGCAGCGGCGGAGGGGAGGAGGAAAAACTGTTTTTT.

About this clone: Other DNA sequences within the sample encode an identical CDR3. Written as DNA, the CDR3 is TGCGCCAGCAGCCCCGGACAGAGCACAGATACGCAGTATTTT. Protein sequence: CASSPGQSTDTQYF. The genes are TRBV5-1 and TRBJ2-3; possible D gene TRBD1, 6 bases. Per germline, CDR1 SGHRS and CDR2 YFSETQ. V lost 4 bases, J lost 0 bases, and 9 bases lay in between. CDR3 length: 14 amino acids. Based on the CDR3 plus reference TRBV5-1 and TRBJ2-3, the full variable domain is KAGVTQTPRYLIKTRGQQVTLSCSPISGHRSVSWYQQTPGQGLQFLFEYFSETQRNKGNFPGRFSGRQFSNSRSEMNVSTLELGDSALYLCASSPGQSTDTQYFGPGTRLTVL.

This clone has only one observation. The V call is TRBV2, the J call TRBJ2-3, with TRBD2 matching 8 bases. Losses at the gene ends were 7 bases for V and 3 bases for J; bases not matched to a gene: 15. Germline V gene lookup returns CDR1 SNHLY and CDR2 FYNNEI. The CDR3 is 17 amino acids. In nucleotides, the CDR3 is TGTGCCAGCATCTCGGAGGGAGCGGGAGATCTGACAGATACGCAGTATTTT. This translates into CASISEGAGDLTDTQYF.

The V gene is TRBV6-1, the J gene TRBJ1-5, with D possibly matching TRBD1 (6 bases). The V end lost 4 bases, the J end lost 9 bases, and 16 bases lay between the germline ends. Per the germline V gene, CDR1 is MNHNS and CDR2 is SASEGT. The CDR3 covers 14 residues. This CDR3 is CASSGDTVSGPQHF. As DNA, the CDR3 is TGTGCCAGCAGTGGGGACACGGTTTCGGGGCCCCAGCATTTT.